This is a list of T cell receptor beta chains from one sample in a study of memory CD4+ T cells and cytomegalovirus serostatus. Some clones are missing from TCRdb's copy, which holds only in-frame ones; the method was immunoSEQ multiplex PCR. The table records 50,000 to 60,000 clones, approximately 80% of them present only once. The sample taken for sequencing was memory CD4+ T cells from blood. The receptor set was obtained from an adult in good health and CMV-seronegative. Both conserved end residues are part of each CDR3. Each record gives: V gene, clone size, CDR3 length, J gene, D gene, CDR3 protein, CDR3 DNA. The D gene is left open where the match is weak. Size is stated for part of the rows, as once, few or many counts, or as a class when the clone is expanded.

>TRBV5-1|few|15|TRBJ1-5|NA
CASSLGQYSNQPQHF
TGCGCCAGCAGCTTGGGACAGTATAGCAATCAGCCCCAGCATTTT
>TRBV7-9|NA|15|TRBJ2-3|NA
CASSFRAPSTDTQYF
TGTGCCAGCAGCTTCCGGGCCCCCAGCACAGATACGCAGTATTTT
>TRBV27|NA|12|TRBJ1-2|NA
CASSFDRYGYTF
TGTGCCAGCAGTTTTGACAGATATGGCTACACCTTC
>TRBV7-9|NA|15|TRBJ1-1|NA
CASSFLAWTDTEAFF
TGTGCCAGCAGCTTTCTCGCTTGGACAGACACTGAAGCTTTCTTT
>TRBV28|NA|12|TRBJ2-7|NA
CASSLEGHEQYF
TGTGCCAGCAGTTTGGAAGGGCACGAGCAGTACTTC
>TRBV7-8|NA|16|TRBJ1-1|NA
CASSPRGGLVNTEAFF
TGTGCCAGCAGCCCCAGGGGAGGGTTGGTGAACACTGAAGCTTTCTTT
>TRBV28|NA|12|TRBJ1-3|NA
CASSLSGTTIYF
TGTGCCAGCAGTTTATCGGGGACCACCATATATTTT
>TRBV7-8|NA|17|TRBJ2-1|TRBD1
CASSRFARQGAGNEQFF
TGTGCCAGCAGTCGTTTTGCCCGACAGGGGGCTGGGAATGAGCAGTTCTTC
>TRBV5-8|NA|15|TRBJ2-5|TRBD2
CASSQGLAGEETQYF
TGTGCCAGCAGCCAAGGACTAGCGGGGGAAGAGACCCAGTACTTC
>TRBV28|NA|13|TRBJ2-7|NA
CASRPTETYEQYF
TGTGCCAGCAGACCCACAGAGACCTACGAGCAGTACTTC
>TRBV7-2|NA|15|TRBJ2-7|TRBD1
CASSPQGQGGGEQYF
TGTGCCAGCAGCCCCCAGGGACAGGGCGGCGGGGAGCAGTACTTC
>TRBV5-4|NA|13|TRBJ1-2|NA
CASSVTGGAGYTF
TGTGCCAGCAGTGTGACAGGAGGTGCGGGCTACACCTTC
>TRBV30|NA|13|TRBJ2-7|NA
CAWSEGLTYEQYF
TGTGCCTGGAGTGAGGGACTTACCTACGAGCAGTACTTC
>TRBV29-1|NA|13|TRBJ2-4|TRBD1
CSVADRNVNIQYF
TGCAGCGTTGCGGACAGGAATGTTAACATTCAGTACTTC
>TRBV5-4|NA|16|TRBJ2-5|TRBD2
CASSQRLAGGTETQYF
TGTGCCAGCAGTCAGAGACTAGCGGGGGGGACAGAGACCCAGTACTTC
>TRBV18|once|16|TRBJ1-1|TRBD1
CASSFGQGDLNTEAFF
TGTGCCAGCTCATTTGGACAGGGAGATTTGAACACTGAAGCTTTCTTT
>TRBV7-2|NA|16|TRBJ1-2|NA
CASSPVGRQVAYGYTF
TGTGCCAGCAGCCCAGTGGGGCGGCAGGTCGCCTATGGCTACACCTTC
>TRBV2|few|14|TRBJ2-4|NA
CASRGRGGVNIQYF
TGTGCCAGCAGGGGACGGGGTGGTGTAAACATTCAGTACTTC
>TRBV7-2|once|13|TRBJ2-5|TRBD2
CASSRTSRETQYF
TGTGCCAGCAGCAGGACTAGCAGGGAGACCCAGTACTTC
>TRBV6-5|NA|13|TRBJ2-7|NA
CASSSGTLYEQYF
TGTGCCAGCAGCTCCGGGACTTTATACGAGCAGTACTTC
>TRBV27|NA|13|TRBJ1-4|NA
CASSGYVDEKLFF
TGTGCCAGCAGTGGATACGTTGATGAAAAACTGTTTTTT
>TRBV6-1|NA|14|TRBJ1-6|NA
CASSVENRASPLHF
TGTGCCAGCTCTGTCGAGAACCGAGCTTCACCCCTCCACTTT
>TRBV5-1|NA|15|TRBJ2-1|TRBD2
CASSLALASANEQFF
TGCGCCAGCAGCTTGGCACTAGCGTCGGCCAATGAGCAGTTCTTC
>TRBV4-2|NA|18|TRBJ2-2|TRBD2
CASSQEGLAGGYTGELFF
TGTGCCAGCAGCCAAGAAGGACTAGCGGGGGGGTACACCGGGGAGCTGTTTTTT
>TRBV10-3|NA|14|TRBJ1-2|TRBD1
CAISAQQGAIGYTF
TGTGCCATCAGTGCCCAACAGGGGGCTATCGGCTACACCTTC
>TRBV6-1|NA|14|TRBJ1-1|NA
CASREDTFGTEAFF
TGTGCCAGCAGGGAAGACACCTTTGGGACTGAAGCTTTCTTT
>TRBV9|few|13|TRBJ1-1|NA
CASSVRADTEAFF
TGTGCCAGCAGCGTAAGGGCAGACACTGAAGCTTTCTTT
>TRBV6-6|NA|15|TRBJ2-7|TRBD1
CASRTGTGSSYEQYF
TGTGCCAGCAGAACCGGGACAGGTAGCAGCTACGAGCAGTACTTC
>TRBV6-1|NA|13|TRBJ1-1|NA
CASSVGANTEAFF
TGTGCCAGCAGTGTTGGAGCGAACACTGAAGCTTTCTTT
>TRBV28|NA|16|TRBJ1-2|TRBD1
CASSTGQGRRDYGYTF
TGTGCCAGCAGTACGGGACAGGGTAGGCGAGACTATGGCTACACCTTC
>TRBV19|NA|16|TRBJ1-6|TRBD1
CASAPSGTEYNSPLHF
TGTGCCAGTGCCCCGTCGGGGACAGAATATAATTCACCCCTCCACTTT
>TRBV19|NA|15|TRBJ2-7|NA
CASAVRDIGTYEQYF
TGTGCCAGTGCTGTCCGGGACATTGGAACCTACGAGCAGTACTTC
>TRBV6-5|NA|15|TRBJ1-1|NA
CASSYSNTVDTEAFF
TGTGCCAGCAGTTACTCGAATACAGTGGACACTGAAGCTTTCTTT
>TRBV7-2|NA|13|TRBJ2-7|NA
CAGEDYGIYEQYF
TGTGCCGGGGAAGACTATGGAATTTACGAGCAGTACTTC
>TRBV5-1|NA|14|TRBJ2-7|TRBD2
CASSPGGSSYEQYF
TGCGCCAGCAGCCCGGGAGGGAGCTCCTACGAGCAGTACTTC
>TRBV10-3|few|12|TRBJ1-4|TRBD1
CAIGQGYEKLFF
TGTGCCATCGGACAGGGTTATGAAAAACTGTTTTTT
>TRBV29-1|NA|11|TRBJ2-7|NA
CSVGWGYEQYF
TGCAGCGTCGGCTGGGGCTACGAGCAGTACTTC
>TRBV6-5|once|15|TRBJ1-1|NA
CASSYSNRVDTEAFF
TGTGCCAGCAGTTACTCGAACAGGGTCGACACTGAAGCTTTCTTT
>TRBV19|NA|16|TRBJ2-5|TRBD1
CASSPGQGQVGETQYF
TGTGCCAGTAGTCCCGGACAGGGACAGGTCGGAGAGACCCAGTACTTC
>TRBV2|NA|16|TRBJ1-3|NA
CASSEEAGDVGNTIYF
TGTGCCAGCAGTGAAGAAGCAGGGGATGTTGGAAACACCATATATTTT
>TRBV13|NA|16|TRBJ2-5|TRBD1
CASSLGRGTGQETQYF
TGTGCCAGCAGCTTAGGCCGCGGGACAGGGCAAGAGACCCAGTACTTC
>TRBV5-1|NA|14|TRBJ2-7|NA
CASSLEAASYEQYF
TGCGCCAGCAGCTTGGAGGCAGCCTCCTACGAGCAGTACTTC
>TRBV6-4|NA|13|TRBJ1-2|TRBD1
CASPDRGNYGYTF
TGTGCCAGCCCCGACAGGGGTAACTATGGCTACACCTTC
>TRBV16|NA|16|TRBJ2-3|TRBD1
CASSHTQGARTDTQYF
TGTGCCAGCAGCCACACACAGGGGGCGAGGACAGATACGCAGTATTTT
>TRBV7-9|NA|16|TRBJ2-3|NA
CASSLVGQVGTDTQYF
TGTGCCAGCAGCTTAGTGGGCCAGGTGGGCACAGATACGCAGTATTTT
>TRBV14|NA|14|TRBJ1-6|TRBD1
CASSQGTGYSPLHF
TGTGCCAGCAGCCAAGGGACAGGGTATTCACCCCTCCACTTT
>TRBV7-3|NA|13|TRBJ2-7|NA
CASSLSRQDEQYF
TGTGCCAGCAGCTTGTCCCGACAGGACGAGCAGTACTTC
>TRBV19|NA|15|TRBJ2-2|NA
CASRSPGGNTGELFF
TGTGCCAGTAGATCCCCCGGGGGAAACACCGGGGAGCTGTTTTTT
>TRBV6-6|NA|15|TRBJ2-1|NA
CASSSGRLVSNEQFF
TGTGCCAGCAGTTCGGGACGATTAGTTTCAAATGAGCAGTTCTTC
>TRBV11-2|NA|15|TRBJ2-3|NA
CASRSQASSTDTQYF
TGTGCCAGCAGGTCTCAAGCGTCTAGCACAGATACGCAGTATTTT